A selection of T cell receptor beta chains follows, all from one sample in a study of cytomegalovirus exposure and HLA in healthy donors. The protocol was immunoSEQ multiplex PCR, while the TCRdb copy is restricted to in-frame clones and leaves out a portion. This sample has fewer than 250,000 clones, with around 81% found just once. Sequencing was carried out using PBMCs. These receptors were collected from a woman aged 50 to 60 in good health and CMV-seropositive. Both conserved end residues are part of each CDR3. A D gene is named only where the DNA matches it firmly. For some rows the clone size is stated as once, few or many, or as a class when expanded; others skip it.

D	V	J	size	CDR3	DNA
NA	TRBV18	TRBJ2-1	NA	CASSPLVIDEQFF	TGTGCCAGCTCACCCCTAGTTATCGATGAGCAGTTCTTC
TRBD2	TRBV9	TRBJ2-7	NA	CASSPLAGGDYEQYF	TGTGCCAGCAGCCCCCTAGCGGGGGGGGACTACGAGCAGTACTTC
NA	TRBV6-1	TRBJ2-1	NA	CASRRGGAADNEQFF	TGTGCCAGCAGGAGGGGGGGGGCAGCTGACAATGAGCAGTTCTTC
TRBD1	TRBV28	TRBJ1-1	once	CASSSQQGFYTEAFF	TGTGCCAGCAGTTCCCAACAGGGGTTTTACACTGAAGCTTTCTTT
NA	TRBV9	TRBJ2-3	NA	CASSVRQRTDTQYF	TGTGCCAGCAGCGTGAGACAGCGCACAGATACGCAGTATTTT
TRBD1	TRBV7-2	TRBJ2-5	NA	CASSFRTGRQETQYF	TGTGCCAGCAGCTTCCGGACAGGGCGCCAAGAGACCCAGTACTTC
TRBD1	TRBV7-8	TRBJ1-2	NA	CASSLSGQGGGYTF	TGTGCCAGCAGCCTCTCGGGACAGGGGGGTGGCTACACCTTC
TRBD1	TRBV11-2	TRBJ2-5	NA	CASRSQRVGTGQETQYF	TGTGCCAGCAGATCCCAGAGGGTAGGGACAGGTCAAGAGACCCAGTACTTC
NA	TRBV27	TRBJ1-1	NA	CASSPLISLWAAFF	TGTGCCAGCAGTCCCCTAATCTCATTGTGGGCAGCTTTCTTT
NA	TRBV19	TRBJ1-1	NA	CASSVNRDTEAFF	TGTGCCAGTAGTGTTAACAGAGACACTGAAGCTTTCTTT
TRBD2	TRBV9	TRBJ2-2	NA	CASSVSGGHNTGELFF	TGTGCCAGCAGCGTGAGCGGGGGCCACAACACCGGGGAGCTGTTTTTT
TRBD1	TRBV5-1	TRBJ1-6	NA	CASSLQGATYNSPLHF	TGCGCCAGCAGCTTACAGGGGGCGACCTATAATTCACCCCTCCACTTT
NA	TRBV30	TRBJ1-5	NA	CAWSAQADQPQHF	TGTGCCTGGAGTGCGCAGGCAGATCAGCCCCAGCATTTT
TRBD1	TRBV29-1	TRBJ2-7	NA	CSVEYGQGYEQYF	TGCAGCGTTGAATACGGACAGGGCTACGAGCAGTACTTC
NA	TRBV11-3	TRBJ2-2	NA	CASSLDGVTGELFF	TGTGCCAGCAGCCTCGACGGGGTTACCGGGGAGCTGTTTTTT
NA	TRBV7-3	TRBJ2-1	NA	CASSEGHPLDEQFF	TGTGCCAGCAGCGAAGGACACCCTCTCGATGAGCAGTTCTTC
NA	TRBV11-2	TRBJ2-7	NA	CASSFYYEQYF	TGTGCCAGCAGCTTCTACTACGAGCAGTACTTC
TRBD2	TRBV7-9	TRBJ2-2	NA	CASSLVKRGDTGELFF	TGTGCCAGCAGCTTAGTGAAGCGGGGGGACACCGGGGAGCTGTTTTTT
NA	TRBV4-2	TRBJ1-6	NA	CASSQDPGSGYNSPLHF	TGTGCCAGCAGCCAAGACCCTGGGTCGGGATATAATTCACCCCTCCACTTT
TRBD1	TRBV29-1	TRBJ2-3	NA	CSVEGTGLVDTQYF	TGCAGCGTTGAGGGGACAGGGCTAGTTGATACGCAGTATTTT
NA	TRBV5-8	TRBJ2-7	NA	CASSFGRALHYEQYF	TGTGCCAGCAGCTTCGGGCGGGCGCTTCACTACGAGCAGTACTTC
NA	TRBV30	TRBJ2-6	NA	CAWSVNSGANVLTF	TGTGCCTGGAGTGTTAACTCTGGGGCCAACGTCCTGACTTTC
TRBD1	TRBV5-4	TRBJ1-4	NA	CASSFRQGLSTNEKLFF	TGTGCCAGCAGCTTTAGACAGGGTTTATCAACTAATGAAAAACTGTTTTTT
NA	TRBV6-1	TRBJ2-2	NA	CASSFGGNTGELFF	TGTGCCAGCTCGTTCGGGGGGAACACCGGGGAGCTGTTTTTT
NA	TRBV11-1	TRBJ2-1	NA	CASTVDYPRSSYNEQFF	TGTGCCAGCACCGTAGACTACCCCCGGAGCTCCTACAATGAGCAGTTCTTC
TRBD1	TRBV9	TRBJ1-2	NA	CASSVLTGGRYGYTF	TGTGCCAGCAGCGTCTTGACAGGGGGCAGGTATGGCTACACCTTC
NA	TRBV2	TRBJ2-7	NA	CASAGLSYEQYF	TGTGCCAGTGCAGGGCTTTCCTACGAGCAGTACTTC